This TCR beta chain stems from a study of T cells expressing NK-cell markers. Study context: According to the study, TCR beta repertoires originated from sorted CD3+CD56+NKG2C+, CD3+CD56+NKG2C- and CD3+CD56-NKG2C+ T cells.

TCRdb re-analyzed the 5' RACE reads; it lists each CDR3 protein once, without DNA. This table lists a few hundred thousand distinct CDR3 sequences. Study results and caveats: Dominant NKG2C+ clonotype frequencies of about 1.0-8% of CD8+ T cells were measured in more than 5 donors. HCMV specificity was not established for the expanded NKG2C+ T cell clones. Researchers report these clonotypes also headed the CD3+CD56-NKG2C+ fraction in a handful of donors.

With regard to this clonotype: Its antigen is not known.

The receptor comes from a woman aged 45-65 years in good health. Sequencing used blood T cells: a sorted CD56 or NKG2C T cell subset, CD4+ or CD8+ T cells, or bulk PBMC T cells (not recorded which).

The CDR3 sequence is CASSLIDPGNTIYF. The chain couples TRBV28 to TRBJ1-3. The CDR3 is 14 residues long. Germline V CDR1 and CDR2: MDHEN, SYDVKM. The entire variable domain, with the rest obtained from reference TRBV28 and TRBJ1-3, is as follows: DVKVTQSSRYLVKRTGEKVFLECVQDMDHENMFWYRQDPGLGLRLIYFSYDVKMKEKGDIPEGYSVSREKKERFSLILESASTNQTSMYLCASSLIDPGNTIYFGEGSWLTVV.